This T cell receptor (beta chain) was captured by sequencing in a study of cytomegalovirus exposure and HLA in healthy donors. About the research overall: The use of the same platform for the approximately 130 validation repertoires and the roughly 630 first-cohort repertoires was reported by a later analysis.

Donors were drawn from the approximately 110-subject validation cohort, separate from the approximately 670-subject first cohort. Worth noting for this clone: Its specificity is unknown.

General observations from the study: For cytomegalovirus status, the classifier reportedly gave diagnoses with high specificity and sensitivity.

TCRdb's table, derived via immunoSEQ multiplex PCR, lists solely in-frame clones and lacks some. Counted here are roughly 100,000 clones, about 95% occurring once; the ten biggest clones make up 0.89%. CDR3 length equals 15 residues. Germline CDR1 SGHRS, CDR2 YFSETQ. J gave up 3 bases and V 4 bases, and 7 bases lay outside the gene matches. The sequence was obtained from a woman between 18 and 30 years old in good health and CMV-seronegative. The sample comprised PBMCs. The rearrangement uses TRBV5-1 and TRBJ2-1; TRBD2 agrees at 7 bases. Written as DNA, the CDR3 is TGCGCCAGCAGCGGGGGAGGGAGCAACTACAATGAGCAGTTCTTC. Translated, it gives CASSGGGSNYNEQFF.